The clone carrying this T cell receptor (beta chain) has just a few counts. Method: immunoSEQ multiplex PCR; TCRdb's copy keeps in-frame clones and lacks some. Of about 60,000 clones detected, roughly 86% appear once; the ten largest clones hold less than 6.5%. This record belongs to a study of technical replicates of blood from several donors. Trimming removed 6 bases at V and 5 bases at J, with 10 bases between. The CDR3 is made up of 13 amino acids. Germline CDR1 is SGHVS and CDR2 is FNYEAQ. The chain joins TRBV7-6 to TRBJ2-2; a possible D gene is TRBD2 (5 bases). This TCR derives from a human donor in good health. Some clones in this sample may be carry-over from other donors' samples. Sequencing was performed on PBMCs. The DNA for the CDR3 is TGTGCCAGCAGTGAGAGGGCGACCGGGGAGCTGTTTTTT. Encoded protein: CASSERATGELFF.